This T cell receptor (beta chain) was observed in a study of CD8 T cells in ankylosing spondylitis. Study-wide findings and caveats: There was a TCR beta motif, made of several highly homologous variants, that appeared characteristic of ankylosing spondylitis blood.

This CDR3 comprises 13 residues. With 6 bases removed from V and 0 bases from J, the gap between germline ends came to 11 bases. Germline CDR1 DFQATT, CDR2 SNEGSKA (reference sequence). Each CDR3 protein is one row after TCRdb ran MiXCR on the 5' RACE reads. The sample consists of about 100,000 distinct CDR3 sequences, about 9% of them appearing once. In this sample, this clonotype turned up many times. Its antigen is as yet unknown. The chain combines TRBV20-1 with TRBJ2-5; D gene unclear. The sequence came from a male donor with ankylosing spondylitis or in good health (not recorded which). The material sequenced was blood, either unsorted or a sorted T cell fraction (not recorded which). The CDR3 bases are TGCAGTGCGGATCCCATGGACCAAGAGACCCAGTACTTC. It specifies CSADPMDQETQYF.